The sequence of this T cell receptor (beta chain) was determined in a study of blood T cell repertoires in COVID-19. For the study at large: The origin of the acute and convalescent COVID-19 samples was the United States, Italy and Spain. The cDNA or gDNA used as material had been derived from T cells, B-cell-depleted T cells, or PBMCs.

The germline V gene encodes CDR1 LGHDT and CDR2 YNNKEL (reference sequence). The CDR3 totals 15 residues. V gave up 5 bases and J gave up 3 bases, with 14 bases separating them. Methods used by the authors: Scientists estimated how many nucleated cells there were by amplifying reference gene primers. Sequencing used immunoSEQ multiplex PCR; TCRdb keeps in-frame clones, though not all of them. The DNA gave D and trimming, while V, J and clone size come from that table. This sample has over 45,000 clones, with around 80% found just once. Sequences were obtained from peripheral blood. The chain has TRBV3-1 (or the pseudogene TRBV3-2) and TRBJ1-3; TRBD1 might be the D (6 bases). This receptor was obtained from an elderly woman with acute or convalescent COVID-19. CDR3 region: CASSSTPGVGNTIYF. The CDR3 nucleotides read TGTGCCAGCAGCTCCACCCCAGGGGTTGGAAACACCATATATTTT.